This T cell receptor beta chain was profiled in a study of graft-versus-host responses after intestinal transplantation. Study details: Transplant recipients had multivisceral, liver-intestinal, or isolated intestinal grafts.

The germline V gene encodes CDR1 MNHNS and CDR2 SASEGT. Trimming took 5 bases from V and 3 from J, leaving 8 bases between them. The CDR3 covers 12 residues. Clones were read by immunoSEQ multiplex PCR, and TCRdb kept only the in-frame ones, dropping some. The sample records around 45,000 clones, over 90% being singletons. Details on this clone: The antigen is undetermined.

Study findings and constraints: GvH clonotypes were identified within recipient marrow, with a subset emerging first in ileum or blood.

The genes are TRBV6-1 and TRBJ2-7; D is unresolved. The receptor's source is a human donor who was the organ donor for an intestinal transplant. Here the sequenced sample was unstimulated CD4+ T cells sorted from spleen or lymph node cells, taken before transplant. Here the CDR3 reads CASSPNRYEQYF. The CDR3 DNA follows: TGTGCCAGCAGTCCGAACCGCTACGAGCAGTACTTC.